These T cell receptor beta chains were read from a single sample in a study of shared clonotypes between healthy human individuals. TCRdb keeps only in-frame clones here, not all; method: immunoSEQ multiplex PCR. The sample lists roughly 1,000,000 clones, around 78% occurring once. The material sequenced was memory CD4+ T cells from PBMCs. The receptors shown here come from a man between 18 and 29 years old in good health. Some clones in this sample may be carry-over from other donors' samples. The CDR3 runs from the conserved cysteine through the conserved F or W. Each record gives: V gene, J gene, clone size, D gene, CDR3 protein, CDR3 DNA. A D gene is named only where the DNA matches it firmly. Size is omitted from some rows. Given values are once, few, many or a class for expanded clones.

>TRBV30|TRBJ2-7|NA|NA
CAWKRSGVSYEQYF
TGTGCCTGGAAACGTTCGGGGGTCTCCTACGAGCAGTACTTC
>TRBV2|TRBJ2-3|NA|NA
CASTPGLQFAQYF
TGTGCCAGCACCCCGGGACTTCAATTCGCGCAGTATTTT
>TRBV5-6|TRBJ2-7|NA|NA
CASSFPAGAYEQYF
TGTGCCAGCAGCTTCCCGGCAGGGGCCTACGAGCAGTACTTC
>TRBV19|TRBJ1-5|once|TRBD1
CASTRGGSNQPQHF
TGTGCCAGTACCAGGGGGGGGAGCAATCAGCCCCAGCATTTT
>TRBV15|TRBJ2-5|once|NA
CATSRDGGREYF
TGTGCCACCAGCAGAGATGGGGGACGGGAGTACTTC
>TRBV28|TRBJ2-7|NA|NA
CASSPRGAFSYEQYF
TGTGCCAGCAGTCCCCGTGGGGCCTTCTCCTACGAGCAGTACTTC
>TRBV6-5|TRBJ2-1|few|TRBD2
CASRLRAGGFDEQFF
TGTGCCAGCAGGCTTAGAGCGGGAGGTTTTGATGAGCAGTTCTTC
>TRBV2|TRBJ2-7|once|TRBD2
CASSAGLALPKYF
TGTGCCAGCAGCGCAGGACTAGCGCTACCCAAGTACTTC
>TRBV28|TRBJ2-7|NA|NA
CASSIRDIPREQYF
TGTGCCAGCAGCATCCGGGACATCCCACGGGAGCAGTACTTC
>TRBV28|TRBJ1-1|NA|NA
CASSLGGEGERGAFF
TGTGCCAGCAGTTTGGGCGGGGAAGGGGAGAGAGGTGCTTTCTTT
>TRBV7-2|TRBJ2-3|NA|NA
CASSLGGQRSTDTQYF
TGTGCCAGCAGCTTAGGCGGACAGCGTTCCACAGATACGCAGTATTTT
>TRBV5-1|TRBJ2-1|NA|NA
CASSLGRLTLTGNEQFF
TGCGCCAGCAGCCTGGGCAGACTTACCCTCACCGGGAATGAGCAGTTCTTC
>TRBV5-6|TRBJ2-7|once|NA
CASSGRDRAGQYF
TGTGCCAGCAGCGGCCGGGACCGGGCCGGGCAGTACTTC
>TRBV6-1|TRBJ1-5|NA|NA
CASSEGWGEGQPQHF
TGTGCCAGCAGTGAAGGATGGGGGGAAGGACAGCCCCAGCATTTT
>TRBV5-8|TRBJ2-5|NA|TRBD1
CASSPRDRQETQYF
TGTGCCAGCAGCCCCAGGGACAGACAAGAGACCCAGTACTTC
>TRBV6-1|TRBJ1-4|NA|NA
CASSELGYANEKLFF
TGTGCCAGCAGTGAACTCGGGTATGCTAATGAAAAACTGTTTTTT
>TRBV27|TRBJ1-5|once|NA
CASRLGGAGQPQHF
TGTGCCAGCAGGTTGGGGGGGGCGGGACAGCCCCAGCATTTT
>TRBV11-3|TRBJ1-1|NA|NA
CASSTGNTEAFF
TGTGCCAGCAGCACAGGGAACACTGAAGCTTTCTTT
>TRBV11-2|TRBJ1-3|once|NA
CASSPLGVNSGNTIYF
TGTGCCAGCAGCCCCTTAGGTGTCAACTCTGGAAACACCATATATTTT
>TRBV4-2|TRBJ2-7|few|TRBD2
CASSQDGAGVLYEQYF
TGTGCCAGCAGCCAAGATGGCGCGGGAGTCCTCTACGAGCAGTACTTC
>TRBV7-2|TRBJ2-5|few|TRBD1
CASSFNRGKETQYF
TGTGCCAGCAGCTTTAACAGGGGGAAAGAGACCCAGTACTTC
>TRBV4-3|TRBJ2-5|few|TRBD2
CASSQASVGGAQYF
TGCGCCAGCAGCCAAGCTAGCGTGGGGGGGGCCCAGTACTTC
>TRBV6-5|TRBJ2-1|once|TRBD2
CASRGSGRGEQFF
TGTGCCAGCAGGGGTAGCGGGAGGGGCGAGCAGTTCTTC
>TRBV27|TRBJ1-2|NA|NA
CASSLLPVVGMNYGYTF
TGTGCCAGCAGTTTACTTCCCGTGGTGGGGATGAACTATGGCTACACCTTC
>TRBV28|TRBJ1-5|once|NA
CASSLPQGVQPQHF
TGTGCCAGCAGTTTACCCCAAGGGGTTCAGCCCCAGCATTTT
>TRBV5-4|TRBJ2-3|NA|NA
CASSQDVGADTQYF
TGCGCCAGCAGCCAGGATGTGGGTGCAGATACGCAGTATTTT
>TRBV7-2|TRBJ1-4|few|NA
CASSRSFGNEKLFF
TGTGCCAGCAGCCGAAGTTTCGGTAATGAAAAACTGTTTTTT
>TRBV7-2|TRBJ2-7|NA|NA
CASSFTDEQYF
TGTGCCAGCAGCTTTACGGACGAGCAGTACTTC
>TRBV2|TRBJ2-1|few|TRBD2
CASRLAGAYNEQFF
TGTGCCAGCAGGCTAGCGGGGGCCTACAATGAGCAGTTCTTC
>TRBV5-8|TRBJ2-1|few|TRBD1
CASSPTGAKGLRFF
TGTGCCAGCAGTCCTACAGGGGCCAAGGGTCTGCGGTTCTTC
>TRBV2|TRBJ2-3|NA|TRBD1
CASVRDSSTDTQYF
TGTGCCAGCGTCCGGGACAGTTCCACAGATACGCAGTATTTT
>TRBV11-2|TRBJ2-3|once|TRBD2
CASSLVMGLAGGEDTQYF
TGTGCCAGCAGCTTAGTCATGGGACTAGCGGGAGGGGAGGATACGCAGTATTTT
>TRBV7-9|TRBJ2-5|NA|NA
CASSLGTSPQETQYF
TGTGCCAGCAGCTTGGGTACTAGCCCCCAAGAGACCCAGTACTTC
>TRBV25-1|TRBJ2-1|NA|TRBD1
CASSAQGATYNEQFF
TGTGCCAGCAGTGCACAGGGGGCTACCTACAATGAGCAGTTCTTC
>TRBV25-1|TRBJ2-5|once|NA
CASSEWGKRQETQYF
TGTGCCAGCAGTGAGTGGGGGAAGCGTCAAGAGACCCAGTACTTC
>TRBV28|TRBJ2-7|NA|NA
CASSFVQGYEQYF
TGTGCCAGCAGTTTTGTTCAGGGCTACGAGCAGTACTTC
>TRBV19|TRBJ1-4|few|NA
CASSAYGKLFF
TGTGCCAGTAGTGCCTATGGAAAACTGTTTTTT
>TRBV5-1|TRBJ1-4|NA|TRBD1
CASSLQGTGGAGEKLFF
TGCGCCAGCAGCTTGCAGGGGACAGGGGGCGCCGGTGAAAAACTGTTTTTT
>TRBV7-2|TRBJ2-2|NA|TRBD2
CASRLAGGTGELFF
TGTGCCAGCAGGCTAGCGGGAGGAACCGGGGAGCTGTTTTTT
>TRBV18|TRBJ1-1|NA|NA
CASSQQVNTEAFF
TGTGCCAGCTCACAACAGGTGAACACTGAAGCTTTCTTT
>TRBV4-1|TRBJ1-3|NA|NA
CASSQDSRGNTIYF
TGCGCCAGCAGCCAAGATTCCAGGGGAAACACCATATATTTT
>TRBV28|TRBJ1-2|NA|NA
CASSQWGGRYTF
TGTGCCAGCAGCCAGTGGGGGGGCCGGTACACCTTC
>TRBV12-5|TRBJ2-3|NA|NA
CASGQAHTDTQYF
TGTGCTAGTGGCCAAGCCCACACAGATACGCAGTATTTT
>TRBV7-2|TRBJ1-2|NA|TRBD1
CASTRDSYGYTF
TGTGCCAGCACCCGGGACAGCTATGGCTACACCTTC
>TRBV5-1|TRBJ1-1|NA|TRBD1
CASSRNRGGYTEAFF
TGCGCCAGCAGTAGAAACAGGGGCGGGTACACTGAAGCTTTCTTT
>TRBV5-1|TRBJ1-2|NA|NA
CASSQGTDLNYGYTF
TGCGCCAGCAGCCAGGGGACCGACCTGAACTATGGCTACACCTTC
>TRBV27|TRBJ2-7|NA|TRBD1
CASRLGQGRMSYEQYF
TGTGCCAGCAGGCTGGGACAGGGGCGAATGTCCTACGAGCAGTACTTC